A selection of T cell receptor beta chains follows, all from one sample in a study of blood T cell repertoires in COVID-19. This table comes from immunoSEQ multiplex PCR, and its TCRdb copy is limited to in-frame clones, with some not included. The sample has around 140,000 clones; roughly four fifths are singletons. The sequenced sample was peripheral blood. The receptor set was obtained from a human donor with acute or convalescent COVID-19. The donor label of this sample is uncertain. CDR3s include the opening cysteine and the closing phenylalanine or tryptophan. D genes are given only for firm matches. Clone size appears in some rows only: once, few, many, or a class for an expanded clone.

j_call clone_size d_call v_call cdr3_aa cdr3_nt
TRBJ1-4 NA NA TRBV7-2 CASRLTGTEKLFF TGTGCCAGCAGGTTAACAGGGACCGAAAAACTGTTTTTT
TRBJ2-7 few NA TRBV21-1 CASSKEKGFGAYEQYF TGTGCCAGCAGCAAAGAGAAGGGGTTTGGCGCCTACGAGCAGTACTTC
TRBJ1-2 NA TRBD1 TRBV5-6 CASSPTGNYGYTF TGTGCCAGCAGCCCGACAGGGAACTATGGCTACACCTTC
TRBJ2-7 NA TRBD2 TRBV4-2 CASSQDISGTPYEQYF TGTGCCAGCAGCCAAGATATTAGCGGGACCCCCTACGAGCAGTACTTC
TRBJ2-5 NA TRBD1 TRBV14 CASSQWDRGWETQYF TGTGCCAGCAGCCAATGGGACAGGGGTTGGGAGACCCAGTACTTC
TRBJ2-5 once NA TRBV11-2 CASSLGPLGETQYF TGTGCCAGCAGCCTAGGGCCACTAGGAGAGACCCAGTACTTC
TRBJ2-7 NA NA TRBV15 CATSRDLTGSPYEQYF TGTGCCACCAGCAGAGATCTAACAGGATCCCCCTACGAGCAGTACTTC
TRBJ1-5 NA TRBD1 TRBV6-6 CASSLLGQGGQPQHF TGTGCCAGCAGCCTATTGGGACAGGGAGGCCAGCCCCAGCATTTT
TRBJ2-7 NA TRBD1 TRBV7-9 CASSQRGQVYEQYF TGTGCCAGCAGCCAACGGGGACAGGTCTACGAGCAGTACTTC
TRBJ2-3 NA TRBD1 TRBV19 CASSVIQGVRTDTQYF TGTGCCAGTAGTGTAATACAGGGGGTCAGGACAGATACGCAGTATTTT
TRBJ2-7 NA NA TRBV7-8 CASSLHGSGEQYF TGTGCCAGCAGCTTACATGGGAGCGGGGAGCAGTACTTC
TRBJ2-3 NA TRBD2 TRBV3-1/TRBV3-2 CASSQPSGGADTQYF TGTGCCAGCAGCCAACCTAGCGGGGGGGCAGATACGCAGTATTTT
TRBJ2-7 NA TRBD1 TRBV30 CAWRSDRGYEQYF TGTGCCTGGAGATCGGACAGGGGGTACGAGCAGTACTTC
TRBJ1-2 NA TRBD1 TRBV29-1 CSVVTGIGYTF TGCAGCGTTGTGACAGGGATAGGCTACACCTTC
TRBJ2-3 once TRBD2 TRBV7-2 CASSPLAGVDTQYF TGTGCCAGCAGCCCTCTAGCGGGGGTAGATACGCAGTATTTT
TRBJ2-2 NA NA TRBV19 CASSSNRAGELFF TGTGCCAGTAGTTCCAACAGGGCTGGGGAGCTGTTTTTT
TRBJ1-5 NA NA TRBV30 CAYQAGNQPQHF TGTGCCTACCAAGCTGGCAATCAGCCCCAGCATTTT
TRBJ1-5 once NA TRBV2 CASTSTQRHHQPQHF TGTGCCAGCACCTCGACACAGAGACACCATCAGCCCCAGCATTTT
TRBJ2-6 NA NA TRBV6-2/TRBV6-3 CASSWLTGANVLTF TGTGCCAGCAGTTGGCTTACTGGGGCCAACGTCCTGACTTTC
TRBJ1-6 NA NA TRBV30 CASNGHRPNNSPLHF TGTGCCAGTAACGGACACAGACCTAATAATTCACCCCTCCACTTT
TRBJ1-2 NA NA TRBV20-1 CSASPGQVYGYTF TGCAGTGCTAGTCCGGGACAAGTCTATGGCTACACCTTC
TRBJ1-2 NA TRBD1 TRBV7-2 CASIVRGTDYGYTF TGTGCCAGCATCGTGAGGGGGACAGACTATGGCTACACCTTC
TRBJ1-6 NA TRBD1 TRBV7-9 CASSPGTGSRPLHF TGTGCCAGCAGCCCCGGGACAGGGAGTCGTCCCCTCCACTTT
TRBJ2-3 NA TRBD2 TRBV19 CASSISGASGGPTVTDTQYF TGTGCCAGTAGTATATCGGGCGCTAGCGGGGGCCCCACCGTCACAGATACGCAGTATTTT
TRBJ2-3 NA NA TRBV11-3 CASSARSSTDTQYF TGTGCCAGCAGCGCTCGGAGTAGCACAGATACGCAGTATTTT
TRBJ1-1 once TRBD1 TRBV19 CASSIARQGEYTEAFF TGTGCCAGTAGTATAGCCCGTCAGGGGGAGTACACTGAAGCTTTCTTT
TRBJ1-1 NA NA TRBV3-1/TRBV3-2 CASTRRGGITEAFF TGTGCCAGCACCCGCCGGGGGGGGATCACTGAAGCTTTCTTT
TRBJ2-3 NA NA TRBV6-5 CASRRGPTTDTQYF TGTGCCAGCAGGCGGGGGCCCACCACAGATACGCAGTATTTT
TRBJ2-5 NA TRBD1 TRBV6-6 CASSSDRERTQYF TGTGCCAGCAGTTCGGACAGGGAGAGGACCCAGTACTTC
TRBJ1-2 NA NA TRBV6-5 CASSLQSNYGYTF TGTGCCAGCAGCCTACAGAGTAACTATGGCTACACCTTC
TRBJ1-5 NA TRBD1 TRBV6-5 CASSLNRGSGQPQHF TGTGCCAGCAGTTTGAACAGGGGGTCGGGTCAGCCCCAGCATTTT
TRBJ1-2 NA NA TRBV10-3 CAISESNRGSNYGYTF TGTGCCATCAGTGAGTCGAATCGGGGGTCTAACTATGGCTACACCTTC
TRBJ2-1 NA NA TRBV3-1/TRBV3-2 CASSQERRRLDEQFF TGTGCCAGCAGCCAAGAGCGGAGGAGACTCGATGAGCAGTTCTTC
TRBJ2-3 NA TRBD1 TRBV29-1 CSVGKVQGSGTDTQYF TGCAGCGTTGGAAAGGTACAGGGGTCAGGAACAGATACGCAGTATTTT
TRBJ2-2 NA NA TRBV6-2/TRBV6-3 CASTPLPKTGNTGELFF TGTGCCAGCACCCCACTGCCCAAGACGGGGAACACCGGGGAGCTGTTTTTT
TRBJ1-2 NA NA TRBV3-1/TRBV3-2 CASSQSTHLLGRGDYGYTF TGTGCCAGCAGCCAATCAACCCATCTTCTGGGGAGGGGAGACTATGGCTACACCTTC
TRBJ1-5 NA TRBD1 TRBV19 CASSISGQGNQPQHF TGTGCCAGTAGTATATCGGGACAGGGAAACCAGCCCCAGCATTTT
TRBJ2-1 NA TRBD2 TRBV18 CASSPKLAGVTSYNEQFF TGTGCCAGCTCACCAAAACTAGCGGGGGTCACCTCCTACAATGAGCAGTTCTTC
TRBJ1-2 NA TRBD1 TRBV7-3 CASSSSGQGSYTF TGTGCCAGCAGCTCGTCAGGACAGGGTAGCTACACCTTC
TRBJ1-2 NA NA TRBV5-1 CASSPVGEVADGYTF TGCGCCAGCAGCCCGGTTGGGGAGGTGGCAGATGGCTACACCTTC
TRBJ1-1 NA NA TRBV19 CASHLRTVGSTEAFF TGTGCCAGCCACTTACGGACAGTGGGGAGCACTGAAGCTTTCTTT
TRBJ2-5 once NA TRBV7-7 CASSPRIQETQYF TGTGCTAGCAGCCCCAGAATCCAAGAGACCCAGTACTTC
TRBJ2-3 NA TRBD2 TRBV5-1 CASSLLPGGINTQYF TGCGCCAGCAGCTTGTTGCCGGGGGGGATTAACACGCAGTATTTT
TRBJ1-1 NA TRBD1 TRBV7-2 CASSYQGGTEAFF TGTGCCAGCAGCTATCAGGGGGGCACTGAAGCTTTCTTT
TRBJ2-5 once NA TRBV5-1 CASSFASTRQETQYF TGCGCCAGCAGCTTCGCTAGCACTAGGCAAGAGACCCAGTACTTC